The clone carrying this TCR beta chain was detected only once. This CDR3 contains 13 residues. Trimming removed 0 bases at V and 6 bases at J, with 6 bases between. Germline CDR1 and CDR2: SGDLS and YYNGEE. The sample originates from a study of blood T cell repertoires in COVID-19. Libraries were prepared by immunoSEQ multiplex PCR; TCRdb keeps only in-frame clonotypes and omits some of them. The sample consists of approximately 300,000 clones, 85% of them appearing once. J is TRBJ1-4 and V is TRBV9; D gene ambiguous. The sequence was obtained from a woman under 40 who had been exposed to COVID-19. The specimen sequenced was PBMCs or T cells enriched from blood (not recorded which). The CDR3 DNA sequence: TGTGCCAGCAGCGTAGGATCGGATGAAAAACTGTTTTTT. Protein product: CASSVGSDEKLFF.